Shown below are 22 T cell receptor beta chains from a single sample sequenced in a study of CD8 T cells in Susac syndrome. Reverse transcription of about 0.5 to 1 ug RNA used random hexamers. TCRdb reprocessed the immunoSEQ multiplex PCR reads via MiXCR and lists one record per CDR3 protein. This table holds 300,000 or so distinct CDR3 sequences, about 90% found once. Sequencing input: CD4+ T cells from PBMCs. These receptors were collected from a human donor with multiple sclerosis.

The chain carries TRBV6-5 and TRBJ2-1, with D perhaps TRBD1 (5 bases). The CDR3 spans 12 residues. V lost 7 bases and J 4 bases, leaving 8 bases between the germline ends. Per the germline V gene, CDR1 is MNHEY and CDR2 is SVGAGI. The CDR3 protein is CASTNRYNEQFF. The DNA for the CDR3 is TGTGCCAGCACTAACAGGTACAATGAGCAGTTCTTC.

This chain connects TRBV2 to TRBJ1-1; perhaps TRBD1 as D (6 bases). Trimming pared 6 bases from V and 1 base from J, leaving 15 bases between. Germline V gene data show CDR1 as SNHLY and CDR2 as FYNNEI. This CDR3 spans 15 amino acids. The CDR3 nucleotides are TGTGCCAGCAGACAAAGGGGGGCCGCGAACACTGAAGCTTTCTTT. This gives the protein CASRQRGAANTEAFF.

This sequence joins TRBV6-2 or TRBV6-3 and TRBJ2-7; D call uncertain. Germline CDR1 MNHEY, CDR2 SVGEGT. The CDR3 is 17 residues long. Trimming stripped 2 bases from V and 0 bases from J, with 17 bases between. Here the CDR3 reads CASSYPTYLLGSYEQYF. CDR3 nucleotide sequence: TGTGCCAGCAGTTACCCGACCTATCTCCTGGGCTCCTACGAGCAGTACTTC.

V is TRBV7-9 and J is TRBJ1-1, with 11 positions matching TRBD1. In germline, CDR1 is SEHNR, CDR2 FQNEAQ (reference sequence). The CDR3 contains 18 residues. Germline trimming cut 0 bases from V and 1 base from J; bases unmatched to any gene: 7. CDR3 sequence (DNA): TGTGCCAGCAGCTTAGCGACCGGGACAGGGGGTCGGAACACTGAAGCTTTCTTT. It encodes CASSLATGTGGRNTEAFF.

This chain joins TRBV7-2 and TRBJ2-7; D not certain. Between the trimmed V and J ends, which lost 5 bases and 3 bases, there was a span of 23 bases. The CDR3 runs to 17 residues. Germline V CDR1 and CDR2: SGHTA, FQGNSA. The DNA of the CDR3 is TGTGCCAGCAGCCCCGAGCACTCCTGGGCAGCGCTCTACGAGCAGTACTTC. Protein: CASSPEHSWAALYEQYF.

The chain recombines TRBV18 with TRBJ1-1; no reliable D call. The CDR3 has 16 residues. The germline V and J ends were trimmed by 3 bases and 0 bases, with 14 bases remaining between them. Germline CDR1 reads KGHSH; CDR2 reads LQKENI. CDR3 DNA: TGTGCCAGCTCACCGGCAAAGCGGCTCTTGAACACTGAAGCTTTCTTT. As protein: CASSPAKRLLNTEAFF.

The chain is built from TRBV3-1 and TRBJ1-2, with D unclear. V lost 0 bases and J lost 4, with 12 bases in between. Germline V CDR1 and CDR2: LGHDT, YNNKEL (reference sequence). The CDR3 covers 15 residues. The CDR3 DNA reads as TGTGCCAGCAGCCAAGATTTCTTGGGCCCCTATGGCTACACCTTC. Protein product: CASSQDFLGPYGYTF.

This chain links TRBV20-1 with TRBJ1-3; a weak D match, TRBD1 (5 bases). Germline CDR1 reads DFQATT; CDR2 reads SNEGSKA (reference sequence). The CDR3 runs to 14 residues. Trimming cost V 3 bases and J 4 bases, with 13 bases left between them. The DNA for the CDR3 is TGCAGTGCTAGTCCGGGGCTAGGGGGAAACACCATATATTTT. Protein product: CSASPGLGGNTIYF.

The chain combines TRBV18 with TRBJ2-3; D unresolved. Germline V gives CDR1 KGHSH, CDR2 LQKENI. The V and J ends lost 7 bases and 2 bases respectively, with 19 bases between them. The CDR3 runs to 16 residues. This CDR3 reads CASLGWGQRFTDTQYF. CDR3 nucleotide sequence: TGTGCCAGCTTGGGCTGGGGTCAGCGATTCACAGATACGCAGTATTTT.

The chain recombines TRBV7-9 with TRBJ1-3, with TRBD1 identical over 8 bases. The germline gives CDR1 SEHNR, CDR2 FQNEAQ (reference sequence). This CDR3 has 17 amino acids. Unmatched junction bases numbered 12, after V lost 6 bases and J lost 2 bases. The CDR3 spells CASRQNLDRGAGNTIYF. CDR3 sequence (DNA): TGTGCCAGCAGACAGAACCTCGACAGGGGAGCTGGAAACACCATATATTTT. Variable domain in full (rest from reference TRBV7-9 and TRBJ1-3): DTGVSQNPRHKITKRGQNVTFRCDPISEHNRLYWYRQTLGQGPEFLTYFQNEAQLEKSRLLSDRFSAERPKGSFSTLEIQRTEQGDSAMYLCASRQNLDRGAGNTIYFGEGSWLTVV.

The chain joins TRBV12-3 or TRBV12-4 to TRBJ1-6; TRBD1 might be the D (5 bases). The V end lost 6 bases, the J end lost 7 bases, and 10 bases lay between the germline ends. The CDR3 length is 13 residues. The CDR3 protein is CASSEQGNSPLHF. DNA of the CDR3: TGTGCCAGCAGCGAGCAGGGAAATTCACCCCTCCACTTT.

The table lists this clonotype with a few counts. V and J are TRBV6-5 and TRBJ2-5; 7 bases line up with TRBD1. The CDR3 is made up of 14 amino acids. With V trimmed by 6 bases and J by 4 bases, 8 bases remained unmatched. CDR1 is MNHEY, CDR2 SVGAGI, per germline. Here the CDR3 DNA reads TGTGCCAGCAGGTTTGACAGGGTAGGAGAGACCCAGTACTTC. This codes for CASRFDRVGETQYF.

The V gene is TRBV4-1, the J gene TRBJ2-5; TRBD2 might be the D (6 bases). The germline gives CDR1 MGHRA, CDR2 YSYEKL. The CDR3 consists of 15 residues. Trimming took off 4 bases at V and 1 base at J, with 13 bases between the two ends. In DNA, the CDR3 is TGCGCCAGCAGCCGGAGGGATCCCCCCCAAGAGACCCAGTACTTC. Encoded protein: CASSRRDPPQETQYF.

This sequence joins TRBV9 and TRBJ1-1; D unresolved. The CDR3 runs 15 residues. Between the trimmed V and J ends, which lost 0 bases and 1 base, there was a span of 10 bases. CDR1 and CDR2 (germline): SGDLS, YYNGEE. The CDR3 loop is CASSVESVPNTEAFF. The CDR3 DNA reads as TGTGCCAGCAGCGTAGAGTCAGTGCCGAACACTGAAGCTTTCTTT.

The chain joins TRBV2 to TRBJ1-2; 8 nucleotides agree with TRBD1. CDR1 and CDR2 from the germline V gene are SNHLY and FYNNEI. The V and J ends lost 5 bases and 6 bases, in that order; junction bases with no gene match: 5. This CDR3 has 13 residues. This CDR3 is CASSYGQGNGYTF. The CDR3 nucleotides are TGTGCCAGCAGTTACGGACAGGGTAATGGCTACACCTTC.

The chain carries TRBV20-1 and TRBJ2-7; 10 bases are shared with TRBD2. Germline CDR1 reads DFQATT; CDR2 reads SNEGSKA (reference sequence). Losses at the gene ends were 5 bases for V and 2 bases for J; bases not matched to a gene: 3. The CDR3 runs to 13 residues. CDR3 sequence (DNA): TGCAGTGCTCTAGCGGGGGCCCCCTACGAGCAGTACTTC. Translation: CSALAGAPYEQYF.

The rearrangement links TRBV3-1 to TRBJ1-6; D is uncertain. CDR1 is LGHDT and CDR2 is YNNKEL in the germline V gene (reference sequence). V dropped 1 base and J dropped 7 bases, with 5 bases sitting between them. CDR3 length equals 13 residues. The CDR3 sequence: CASSQVWNSPLHF. In nucleotides, the CDR3 is TGTGCCAGCAGCCAAGTTTGGAATTCACCCCTCCACTTT.

The chain joins TRBV7-2 to TRBJ1-6; the match to TRBD1 covers 8 bases. The junction had 7 bases not matched to a gene; V was cut back by 5 bases and J by 4 bases. Germline V gene sequence: CDR1 SGHTA, CDR2 FQGNSA. CDR3 size: 16 residues. CDR3 in amino acids: CASSQDREVYNSPLHF. The CDR3 coding sequence is TGTGCCAGCAGCCAGGACAGGGAAGTGTATAATTCACCCCTCCACTTT.

This clonotype was observed a single time. This rearrangement joins TRBV9 to TRBJ1-4, with 7 bases aligning to TRBD1. This CDR3 has 15 amino acids. Germline-derived CDR1 and CDR2 are SGDLS and YYNGEE. Trimming removed 4 bases from V and 1 base from J; junction bases left unmatched: 4. The CDR3 nucleotides are TGTGCCAGCAGCCCCCGGACAGGAACTAATGAAAAACTGTTTTTT. The encoded protein is CASSPRTGTNEKLFF.

The chain carries TRBV5-8 and TRBJ1-5, with D possibly being TRBD1 (5 bases). Germline CDR1 is SGHTS and CDR2 is YDEGEE. Between the trimmed V and J ends, which lost 0 bases and 5 bases, there was a span of 12 bases. The CDR3 runs to 15 residues. The CDR3 DNA reads TGTGCCAGCAGCTTGGGGCAGGGAGGACATCAGCCCCAGCATTTT. Translation gives CASSLGQGGHQPQHF. The whole variable domain, filled in from reference TRBV5-8 and TRBJ1-5, reads EAGVTQSPTHLIKTRGQQATLRCSPISGHTSVYWYQQALGLGLQFLLWYDEGEERNRGNFPPRFSGRQFPNYSSELNVNALELEDSALYLCASSLGQGGHQPQHFGDGTRLSIL.

V is TRBV2 and J is TRBJ1-5; 8 nucleotides match TRBD1. V shed 4 bases, J shed 6 bases, and the junction held 8 bases outside the gene matches. Looked up from germline, CDR1 is SNHLY and CDR2 is FYNNEI. CDR3 length: 15 amino acids. In DNA form, the CDR3 reads TGTGCCAGCAGTGGTGGGACAGGTGGTTTTCAGCCCCAGCATTTT. This gives the protein CASSGGTGGFQPQHF.

The chain joins TRBV7-2 to TRBJ1-3; D not certain. With 1 base removed from V and 4 bases from J, the gap between germline ends came to 11 bases. The length of the CDR3 is 15 residues. CDR1 is SGHTA and CDR2 is FQGNSA in the germline V gene. The CDR3 DNA is TGTGCCAGCAGCTTAGGACACCGGGGAGGAAACACCATATATTTT. Translation: CASSLGHRGGNTIYF.